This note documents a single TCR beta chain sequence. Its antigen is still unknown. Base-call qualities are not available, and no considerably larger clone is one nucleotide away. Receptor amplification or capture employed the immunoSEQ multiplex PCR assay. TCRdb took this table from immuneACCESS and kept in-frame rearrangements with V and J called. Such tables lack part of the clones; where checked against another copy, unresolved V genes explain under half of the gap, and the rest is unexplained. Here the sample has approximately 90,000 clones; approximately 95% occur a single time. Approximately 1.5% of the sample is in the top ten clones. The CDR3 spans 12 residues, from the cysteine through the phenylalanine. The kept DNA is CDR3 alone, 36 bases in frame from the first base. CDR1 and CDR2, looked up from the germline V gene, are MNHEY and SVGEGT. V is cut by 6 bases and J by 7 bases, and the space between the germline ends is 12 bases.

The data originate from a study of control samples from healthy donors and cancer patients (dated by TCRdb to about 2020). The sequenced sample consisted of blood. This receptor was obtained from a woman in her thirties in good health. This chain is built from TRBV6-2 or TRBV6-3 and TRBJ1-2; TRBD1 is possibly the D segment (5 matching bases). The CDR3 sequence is CASSPGGFGYTF. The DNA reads TGTGCCAGCAGCCCGGGGGGGTTTGGCTACACCTTC.